These 7 T cell receptor beta chains came from one sample sequenced in a study of glioma-infiltrating T cells after dendritic cell vaccination. Profiled with immunoSEQ multiplex PCR; TCRdb holds only in-frame clones, not every one. This table has roughly 68,000 clones, around 86% appearing once. Sequenced here: blood, sampled before dendritic cell vaccination. The receptors stem from a human donor with glioblastoma.

The CDR3 nucleotides are TGTGCCAGCAGCTTATCACATCAAGCCAAAAACATTCAGTACTTC. Its translation: CASSLSHQAKNIQYF. This chain links TRBV7-6 with TRBJ2-4; D not certain. Germline V CDR1 and CDR2: SGHVS, FNYEAQ. The CDR3 length is 15 residues. Trimming removed 2 bases at V and 0 bases at J, with 8 bases between.

The V gene is TRBV4-2, the J gene TRBJ2-7; TRBD2 aligns across 8 bases. The V segment lost 0 bases and the J segment 0 bases; nucleotides outside the gene matches: 4. CDR3 length: 16 amino acids. The germline V gene has CDR1 LGHNA and CDR2 YNFKEQ. The CDR3, as DNA: TGTGCCAGCAGCCAAGATGGCGGGGGGACCTCCTACGAGCAGTACTTC. Amino acid sequence: CASSQDGGGTSYEQYF.

The chain couples TRBV2 to TRBJ1-1, with TRBD1 matching over 8 bases. The junction had 5 bases not matched to a gene; V was cut back by 8 bases and J by 0 bases. This CDR3 is 14 amino acids long. The germline V gene encodes CDR1 SNHLY and CDR2 FYNNEI. CDR3 sequence reads: CASLGDRLNTEAFF. CDR3 coding DNA: TGTGCCAGCCTGGGGGACAGGCTGAACACTGAAGCTTTCTTT.

The genes are TRBV7-6 and TRBJ2-1, with D tentatively TRBD2 (6 bases). The V and J ends lost 2 bases and 5 bases respectively, with 13 bases between them. The CDR3 loop spans 15 amino acids. Germline-derived CDR1 and CDR2 are SGHVS and FNYEAQ. CDR3 region: CASSLYSGRDNEQFF. The CDR3 DNA follows: TGTGCCAGCAGCTTATACAGCGGGCGTGACAATGAGCAGTTCTTC.

The chain combines TRBV6-1 with TRBJ2-2; D possibly corresponds to TRBD1 (5 bases). From germline, CDR1 is MNHNS and CDR2 SASEGT. Trimming removed 1 base at V and 6 bases at J, with 9 bases between. The CDR3 contains 14 residues. The CDR3 sequence: CASSEDIGAGELFF. CDR3 sequence (DNA): TGTGCCAGCAGTGAAGATATAGGGGCCGGGGAGCTGTTTTTT.

The chain links TRBV5-4 to TRBJ1-1, with 7 nucleotides matching TRBD1. V trimming: 2 bases; J trimming: 6 bases; junction bases outside the gene matches: 7. In germline, CDR1 is SGHNT, CDR2 YYREEE (reference sequence). The CDR3 contains 14 residues. CDR3 region: CASSFGTVRAEAFF. The CDR3 DNA reads as TGTGCCAGCAGCTTTGGGACAGTTAGGGCTGAAGCTTTCTTT.

The chain employs TRBV5-4 and TRBJ2-2, with D perhaps TRBD2 (6 bases). CDR3 length equals 15 residues. With 4 bases removed from V and 1 base from J, the gap between germline ends came to 11 bases. From germline, CDR1 is SGHNT and CDR2 YYREEE (reference sequence). The CDR3 is CASSPGTLNTGELFF. CDR3 in DNA: TGTGCCAGCAGCCCCGGGACTTTGAACACCGGGGAGCTGTTTTTT.